Shown below are 8 T cell receptor beta chains from a single sample sequenced in a study of technical replicates of blood from several donors. Some clones are missing from TCRdb's copy, which holds only in-frame ones; the method was immunoSEQ multiplex PCR. The data hold over 90,000 clones, with about 95% observed a single time. Specimen: T cells isolated from PBMCs. Source of these receptors: a human donor in good health.

The chain joins TRBV5-1 to TRBJ2-2; TRBD1 matches 8 bases. In germline, CDR1 is SGHRS, CDR2 YFSETQ. CDR3 size: 15 residues. The junction had 6 bases not matched to a gene; V was cut back by 4 bases and J by 4 bases. CDR3 nucleotide sequence: TGCGCCAGCAGCCGACAGGGGTTTAGCACCGGGGAGCTGTTTTTT. Its translation is CASSRQGFSTGELFF.

The genes are TRBV6-5 and TRBJ2-3, with 7 bases that match TRBD1. V lost 0 bases and J lost 2; bases outside the gene matches: 5. CDR1 and CDR2 (germline): MNHEY, SVGAGI. The CDR3 totals 16 residues. The CDR3 bases are TGTGCCAGCAGTTACTCTCCGGGACAGCACACAGATACGCAGTATTTT. Encoded protein: CASSYSPGQHTDTQYF.

The rearrangement joins TRBV7-9 to TRBJ2-1, with no clear D. CDR3 length: 13 residues. Germline CDR1 is SEHNR and CDR2 is FQNEAQ (reference sequence). Trimming cost V 1 base and J 8 bases, with 9 bases left between them. For the CDR3, the DNA is TGTGCCAGCAGCTTAGTTTTCGCGGATGAGCAGTTCTTC. Translating gives CASSLVFADEQFF.

V gene TRBV11-2 combines with J gene TRBJ1-1, with no clear D. V lost 5 bases and J lost 5, with 21 bases in between. Germline V CDR1 and CDR2: SGHAT, FQNNGV. This CDR3 is built from 16 residues. The CDR3 region has the DNA TGTGCCAGCAGCGGAGGGTCGATTTCGAGAGTTACTGAAGCTTTCTTT. This codes for CASSGGSISRVTEAFF.

This clone was counted once. The gene calls are TRBV5-1 and TRBJ2-1; 7 nucleotides align to TRBD1. J lost 5 bases, V lost 4 bases, and 12 bases had no gene match. Germline V gene data show CDR1 as SGHRS and CDR2 as YFSETQ. The CDR3 is 16 residues long. The CDR3 is CASSLLTGQGDNEQFF. The CDR3 DNA reads TGCGCCAGCAGCCTTTTGACAGGGCAAGGGGACAATGAGCAGTTCTTC.

The chain links TRBV2 to TRBJ2-7; D may be TRBD1 (5 bases). Germline loops: CDR1 SNHLY, CDR2 FYNNEI. This CDR3 comprises 15 residues. V dropped 4 bases and J dropped 4 bases, with 17 bases sitting between them. CDR3 amino acids: CASSGLGRDNYEQYF. For the CDR3, the DNA is TGTGCCAGCAGTGGTCTGGGGCGCGATAATTACGAGCAGTACTTC.

The chain combines TRBV7-2 with TRBJ2-1; D perhaps matches TRBD1 (5 bases). The V gene's germline CDR1 is SGHTA and CDR2 FQGNSA. V was cut by 2 bases and J by 0 bases, with 20 bases left in between. The CDR3 runs to 19 residues. CDR3 loop: CASSLSGSLLKSSYNEQFF. The CDR3, as DNA: TGTGCCAGCAGCTTATCAGGGTCCTTACTCAAAAGCTCCTACAATGAGCAGTTCTTC.

The chain links TRBV6-5 to TRBJ2-2; D is ambiguous. The germline V gene encodes CDR1 MNHEY and CDR2 SVGAGI. This CDR3 has 15 residues. V was pared by 7 bases and J by 0 bases, with 12 bases between. As DNA, the CDR3 is TGTGCCAGCAAAGGAACAGCCGCGAACACCGGGGAGCTGTTTTTT. Translating gives CASKGTAANTGELFF.